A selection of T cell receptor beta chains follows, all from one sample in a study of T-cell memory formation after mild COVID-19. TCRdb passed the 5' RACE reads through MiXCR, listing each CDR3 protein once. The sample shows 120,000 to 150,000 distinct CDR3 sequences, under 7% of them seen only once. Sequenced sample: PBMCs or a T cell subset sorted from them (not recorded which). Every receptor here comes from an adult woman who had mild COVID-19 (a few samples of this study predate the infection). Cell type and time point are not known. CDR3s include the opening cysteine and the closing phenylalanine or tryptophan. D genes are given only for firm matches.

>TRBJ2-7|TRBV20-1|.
CSAGQFYEQYF
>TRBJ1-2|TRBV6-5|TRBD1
CASSFATGSYGYTF
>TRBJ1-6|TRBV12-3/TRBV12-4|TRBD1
CASRRDRVMGSPLHF
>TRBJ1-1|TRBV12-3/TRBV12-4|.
CSSGWGTEAFF
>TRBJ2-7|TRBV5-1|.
CASSLGLGEQYF
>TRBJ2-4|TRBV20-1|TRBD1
CSATTPIRQGKAKNIQYF
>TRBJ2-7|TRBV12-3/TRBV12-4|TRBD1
CASSLHTGAEQYF
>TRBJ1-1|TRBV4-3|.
CASSRKGATEAFF
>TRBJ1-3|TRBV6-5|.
CASRGLGVRINTIYF
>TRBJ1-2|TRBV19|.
CASSPTADYGYTF
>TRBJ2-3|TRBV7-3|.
CASSLRRGPGDTQYF
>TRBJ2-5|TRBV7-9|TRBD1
CASSLNRGQETQYF
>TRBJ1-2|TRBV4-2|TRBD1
CASSQGQGSSSGYTF
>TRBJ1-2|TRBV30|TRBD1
CAYLTGPQHYGYTF
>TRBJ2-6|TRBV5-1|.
CASAGTPSSGANVLTF
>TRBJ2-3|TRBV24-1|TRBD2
CATSDISSGTDTQYF
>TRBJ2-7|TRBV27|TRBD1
CASSLFYPGQGVSYEQYF
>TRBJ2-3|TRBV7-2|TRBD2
CASSRLTGTSRDTQYF
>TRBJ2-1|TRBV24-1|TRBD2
CATSGPGLAGIDEQFF
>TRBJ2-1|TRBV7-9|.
CASSFPRRGGGNEQFF
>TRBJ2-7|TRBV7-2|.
CASSLVSHEQYF
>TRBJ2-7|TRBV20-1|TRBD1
CSAQGQGDEQYF
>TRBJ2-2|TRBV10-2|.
CASSNWRRGTGELFF
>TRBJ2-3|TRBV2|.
CAMKMGDYSTDTQYF